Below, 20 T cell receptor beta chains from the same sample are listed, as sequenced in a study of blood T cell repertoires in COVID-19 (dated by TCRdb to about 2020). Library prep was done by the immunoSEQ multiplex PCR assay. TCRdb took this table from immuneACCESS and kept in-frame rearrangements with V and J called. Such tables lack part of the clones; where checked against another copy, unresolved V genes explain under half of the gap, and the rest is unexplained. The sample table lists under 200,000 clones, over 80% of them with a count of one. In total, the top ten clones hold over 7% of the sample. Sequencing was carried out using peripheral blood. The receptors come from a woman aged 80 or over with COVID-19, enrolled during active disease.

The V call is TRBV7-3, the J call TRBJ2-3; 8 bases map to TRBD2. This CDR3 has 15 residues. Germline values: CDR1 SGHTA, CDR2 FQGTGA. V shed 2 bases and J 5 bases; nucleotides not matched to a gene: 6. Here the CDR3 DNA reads TGTGCCAGCAGCTTAGGACTAGCATTCGGAGATACGCAGTATTTT. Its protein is CASSLGLAFGDTQYF. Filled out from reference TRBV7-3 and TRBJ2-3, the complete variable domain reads GAGVSQTPSNKVTEKGKYVELRCDPISGHTALYWYRQSLGQGPEFLIYFQGTGAADDSGLPNDRFFAVRPEGSVSTLKIQRTERGDSAVYLCASSLGLAFGDTQYFGPGTRLTVL.

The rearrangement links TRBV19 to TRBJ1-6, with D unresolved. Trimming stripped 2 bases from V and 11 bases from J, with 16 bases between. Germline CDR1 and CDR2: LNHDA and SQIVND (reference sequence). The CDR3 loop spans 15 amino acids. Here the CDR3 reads CASSITSGGWPPLHF. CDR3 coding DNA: TGTGCCAGTAGTATAACTTCGGGAGGTTGGCCACCCCTCCACTTT.

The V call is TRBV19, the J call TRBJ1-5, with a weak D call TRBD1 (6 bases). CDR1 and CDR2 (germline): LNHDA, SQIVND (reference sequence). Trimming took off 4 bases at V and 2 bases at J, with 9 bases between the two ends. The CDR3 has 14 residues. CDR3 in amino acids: CASSKTGGNQPQHF. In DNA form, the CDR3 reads TGTGCCAGTAGTAAGACAGGAGGCAATCAGCCCCAGCATTTT.

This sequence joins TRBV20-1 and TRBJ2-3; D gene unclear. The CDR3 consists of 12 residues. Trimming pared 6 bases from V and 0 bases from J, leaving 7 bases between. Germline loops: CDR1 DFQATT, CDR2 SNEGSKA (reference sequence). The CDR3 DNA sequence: TGCAGTGCCAGTTTAAGCACAGATACGCAGTATTTT. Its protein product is CSASLSTDTQYF.

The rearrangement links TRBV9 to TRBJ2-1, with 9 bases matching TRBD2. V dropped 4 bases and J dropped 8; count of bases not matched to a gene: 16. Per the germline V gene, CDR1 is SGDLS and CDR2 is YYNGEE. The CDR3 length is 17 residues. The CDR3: CASSSILAGHLPDEQFF. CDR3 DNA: TGTGCCAGCAGCTCTATACTAGCGGGCCACCTCCCGGATGAGCAGTTCTTC.

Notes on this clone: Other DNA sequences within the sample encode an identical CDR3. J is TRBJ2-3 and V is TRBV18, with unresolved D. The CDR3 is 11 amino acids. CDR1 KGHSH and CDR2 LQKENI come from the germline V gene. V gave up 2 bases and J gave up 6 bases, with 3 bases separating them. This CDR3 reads CASSPSDTQYF. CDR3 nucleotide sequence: TGTGCCAGCTCACCATCGGATACGCAGTATTTT.

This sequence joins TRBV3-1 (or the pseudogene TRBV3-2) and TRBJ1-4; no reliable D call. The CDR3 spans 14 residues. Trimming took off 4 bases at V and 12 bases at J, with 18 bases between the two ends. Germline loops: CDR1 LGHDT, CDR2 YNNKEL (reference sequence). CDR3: CASSRLAFPAELFF. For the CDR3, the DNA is TGTGCCAGCAGCCGATTAGCGTTTCCCGCTGAACTGTTTTTT.

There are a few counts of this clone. CDR3 sequence reads: CASSQGFFGHTEAFF. The CDR3 coding sequence is TGTGCCAGCAGCCAAGGTTTTTTTGGGCACACTGAAGCTTTCTTT. The chain joins TRBV3-1 (or the pseudogene TRBV3-2) to TRBJ1-1; D not resolved. The germline V gene has CDR1 LGHDT and CDR2 YNNKEL (reference sequence). Between the trimmed V and J ends, which lost 1 base and 3 bases, there was a span of 12 bases. The CDR3 is 15 amino acids.

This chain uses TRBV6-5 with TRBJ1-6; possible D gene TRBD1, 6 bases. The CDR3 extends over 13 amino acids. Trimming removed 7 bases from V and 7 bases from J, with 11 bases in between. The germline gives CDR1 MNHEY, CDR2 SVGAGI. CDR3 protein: CASIGGRNSPLHF. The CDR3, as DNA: TGTGCCAGCATTGGGGGCCGGAATTCACCCCTCCACTTT.

CDR3 amino acids: CASSSSGGDEQYF. CDR3 bases: TGTGCCAGCAGCTCCTCAGGGGGCGACGAGCAGTACTTC. The genes are TRBV7-9 and TRBJ2-7; 8 bases agree with TRBD1. The CDR3 loop spans 13 amino acids. The J segment lost 5 bases and the V segment lost 4 bases, leaving 4 bases of the junction unmatched. Germline CDR1 SEHNR, CDR2 FQNEAQ (reference sequence).

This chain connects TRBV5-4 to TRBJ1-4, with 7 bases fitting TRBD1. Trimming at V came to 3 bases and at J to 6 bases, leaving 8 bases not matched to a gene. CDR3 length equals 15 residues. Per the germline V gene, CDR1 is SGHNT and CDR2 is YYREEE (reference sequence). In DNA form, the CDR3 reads TGTGCCAGCAGCTCCGACAGGGATTCTGATGAAAAACTGTTTTTT. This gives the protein CASSSDRDSDEKLFF.

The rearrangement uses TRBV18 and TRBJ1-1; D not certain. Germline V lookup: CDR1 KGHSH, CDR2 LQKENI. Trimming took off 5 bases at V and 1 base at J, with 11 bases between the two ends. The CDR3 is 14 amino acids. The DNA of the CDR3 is TGTGCCAGCTCAAATATTCGGAGGAACACTGAAGCTTTCTTT. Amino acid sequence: CASSNIRRNTEAFF.

CDR3 DNA sequence: TGTGCCAGTAGTATGCGGCAGGGTTCCGAAAAACTGTTTTTT. Translated: CASSMRQGSEKLFF. The rearrangement links TRBV19 to TRBJ1-4; possible D gene TRBD1, 5 bases. V shed 3 bases and J shed 8 bases, with 13 bases lying between them. The CDR3 contains 14 residues. Germline values: CDR1 LNHDA, CDR2 SQIVND (reference sequence). Drawing the rest from reference TRBV19 and TRBJ1-4, the complete variable domain is DGGITQSPKYLFRKEGQNVTLSCEQNLNHDAMYWYRQDPGQGLRLIYYSQIVNDFQKGDIAEGYSVSREKKESFPLTVTSAQKNPTAFYLCASSMRQGSEKLFFGSGTQLSVL.

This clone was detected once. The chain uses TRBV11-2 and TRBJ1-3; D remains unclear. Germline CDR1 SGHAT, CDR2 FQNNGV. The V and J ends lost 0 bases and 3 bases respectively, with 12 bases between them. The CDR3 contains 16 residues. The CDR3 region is CASSLDRQESGNTIYF. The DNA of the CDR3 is TGTGCCAGCAGCTTAGATCGGCAGGAAAGTGGAAACACCATATATTTT. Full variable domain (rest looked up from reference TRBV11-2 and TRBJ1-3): EAGVAQSPRYKIIEKRQSVAFWCNPISGHATLYWYQQILGQGPKLLIQFQNNGVVDDSQLPKDRFSAERLKGVDSTLKIQPAKLEDSAVYLCASSLDRQESGNTIYFGEGSWLTVV.

DNA of the CDR3: TGCGCCAGCAGTGAGTCGACTCGGGGGACAGGGGTCCATGGCTACACCTTC. It yields the protein CASSESTRGTGVHGYTF. The chain carries TRBV10-1 and TRBJ1-2; 10 nucleotides agree with TRBD1. Germline CDR1 is WNHNN and CDR2 is SYGVQD (reference sequence). This CDR3 region has 17 residues. After removal of 0 bases from V and 6 bases from J, the junction contained 10 bases not matched to a gene.

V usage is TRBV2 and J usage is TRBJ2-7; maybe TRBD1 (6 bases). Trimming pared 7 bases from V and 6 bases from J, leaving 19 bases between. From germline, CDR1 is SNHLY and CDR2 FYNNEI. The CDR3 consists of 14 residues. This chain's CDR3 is CASILLPGAREQYF. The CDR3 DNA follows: TGTGCCAGCATCCTGCTACCAGGGGCGCGCGAGCAGTACTTC.

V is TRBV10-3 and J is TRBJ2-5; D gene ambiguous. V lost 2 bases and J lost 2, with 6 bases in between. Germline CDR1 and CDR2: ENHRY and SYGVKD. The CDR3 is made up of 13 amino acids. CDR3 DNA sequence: TGTGCCATCAGTGAGATGCGGCAAGAGACCCAGTACTTC. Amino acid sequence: CAISEMRQETQYF.

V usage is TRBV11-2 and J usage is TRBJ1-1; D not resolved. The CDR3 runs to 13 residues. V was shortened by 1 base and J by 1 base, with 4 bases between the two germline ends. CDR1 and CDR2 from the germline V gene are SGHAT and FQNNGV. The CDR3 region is CASSLVENTEAFF. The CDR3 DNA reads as TGTGCCAGCAGCTTAGTAGAGAACACTGAAGCTTTCTTT.

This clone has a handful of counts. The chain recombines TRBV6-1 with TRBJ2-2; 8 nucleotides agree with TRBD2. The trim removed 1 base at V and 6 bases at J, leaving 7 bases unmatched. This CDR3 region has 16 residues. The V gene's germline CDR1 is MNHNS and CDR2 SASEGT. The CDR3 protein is CASSEGAGGVPGELFF. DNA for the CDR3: TGTGCCAGCAGTGAAGGGGCGGGAGGAGTACCCGGGGAGCTGTTTTTT.

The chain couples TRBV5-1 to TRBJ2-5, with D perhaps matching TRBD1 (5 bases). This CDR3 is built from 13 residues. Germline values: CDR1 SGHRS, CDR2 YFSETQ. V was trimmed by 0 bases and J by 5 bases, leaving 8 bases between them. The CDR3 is CASSLEGVETQYF. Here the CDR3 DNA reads TGCGCCAGCAGCTTGGAAGGGGTGGAGACCCAGTACTTC.